This T cell receptor beta chain came from a study of blood T cell repertoires in COVID-19. Looking at the study overall: PBMCs, B-cell-depleted T cells, or T cells provided the cDNA or gDNA that made up the material.

Authors' processing steps: Nucleated cell number was recorded as an estimate derived from reference gene primer amplification. The protocol was immunoSEQ multiplex PCR, while the TCRdb copy is restricted to in-frame clones and leaves out a portion. V, J and clone size derive from that table, while D and trimming were established from the DNA sequence. The table shows hundreds of thousands of clones, with 87% occurring only once. Clinical history reported by participants formed the basis on which cohorts were assigned. The sequence came from a woman in her 40s who had recovered from COVID-19. The sequenced material came from PBMCs or T cells enriched from blood (not recorded which).

CDR3 in DNA: TGTGCCAGCAGCTTAGGGGGCTCTGGCGCCTACGAGCAGTACTTC. Its protein product is CASSLGGSGAYEQYF. This chain connects TRBV11-3 to TRBJ2-7; D possibly corresponds to TRBD1 (5 bases). CDR3 length: 15 amino acids. Trimming pared 1 base from V and 2 bases from J, leaving 12 bases between. From germline, CDR1 is SGHNT and CDR2 YENEEA.